These T cell receptor beta chains were read from a single sample in a study of identical twins. TCRdb ran MiXCR on the 5' RACE reads and lists one entry per CDR3 protein. The repertoire consists of roughly 700,000 distinct CDR3 sequences, with 8.6% occurring once and the leading ten covering roughly 0.97%. This same sample was also taken into another study, of yellow fever vaccine responses in identical twins.

Sequencing was done on a sample of PBMCs. These receptors originate from a woman aged 18-30 years in good health. Each CDR3 is given with its conserved first and last residue. Fields, in order: D gene, V gene, J gene, clone size, CDR3 protein, CDR3 DNA. A D gene is named only where the DNA matches it firmly. Not all rows give a size; the values are once, few, many and, for expanded clones, a class.

D gene: -
V gene: TRBV28
J gene: TRBJ2-2
clone size: few
CDR3 protein: CASSLISAGANTGELFF
CDR3 DNA: TGTGCCAGCAGTTTAATTTCGGCCGGAGCGAACACCGGGGAGCTGTTTTTT

D gene: -
V gene: TRBV15
J gene: TRBJ1-5
clone size: many
CDR3 protein: CATSGRQGNQPQHF
CDR3 DNA: TGTGCCACCAGCGGAAGACAGGGCAATCAGCCCCAGCATTTT

D gene: -
V gene: TRBV6-2/TRBV6-3
J gene: TRBJ2-1
clone size: few
CDR3 protein: CASSSTSDGGHEQFF
CDR3 DNA: TGTGCCAGCAGTTCCACCTCGGACGGGGGCCATGAGCAGTTCTTC

D gene: -
V gene: TRBV20-1
J gene: TRBJ2-3
clone size: -
CDR3 protein: CSARDRPPGTDTQYF
CDR3 DNA: TGCAGTGCTAGAGATCGTCCCCCGGGGACAGATACGCAGTATTTT

D gene: TRBD1
V gene: TRBV27
J gene: TRBJ1-6
clone size: -
CDR3 protein: CASRTDHDRGGSYNSPLHF
CDR3 DNA: TGTGCCAGCAGAACCGATCATGACAGGGGCGGAAGCTATAATTCACCCCTCCACTTT

D gene: -
V gene: TRBV7-8
J gene: TRBJ1-2
clone size: -
CDR3 protein: CASSLLGDGYGYTF
CDR3 DNA: TGTGCCAGCAGCTTACTTGGGGATGGCTATGGCTACACCTTC

D gene: -
V gene: TRBV20-1
J gene: TRBJ2-3
clone size: few
CDR3 protein: CSARNPGTSSSTDTQYF
CDR3 DNA: TGCAGTGCTAGGAACCCCGGGACAAGCTCTAGCACAGATACGCAGTATTTT

D gene: -
V gene: TRBV20-1
J gene: TRBJ2-7
clone size: -
CDR3 protein: CSARVTDYEQYF
CDR3 DNA: TGCAGTGCTAGAGTAACAGACTACGAGCAGTACTTC

D gene: TRBD2
V gene: TRBV10-3
J gene: TRBJ2-3
clone size: few
CDR3 protein: CAIRGGSTDTQYF
CDR3 DNA: TGTGCCATCAGGGGCGGGAGTACAGATACGCAGTATTTT

D gene: -
V gene: TRBV24-1
J gene: TRBJ1-5
clone size: many
CDR3 protein: CATSDSWLDQPQHF
CDR3 DNA: TGTGCCACCAGTGATTCCTGGTTGGATCAGCCCCAGCATTTT

D gene: -
V gene: TRBV12-3/TRBV12-4
J gene: TRBJ1-1
clone size: few
CDR3 protein: CASDGGRRRKEAFF
CDR3 DNA: TGTGCCAGCGATGGGGGGCGCCGAAGAAAGGAAGCTTTCTTT

D gene: -
V gene: TRBV10-2
J gene: TRBJ2-3
clone size: few
CDR3 protein: CASRAGLFITDTQYF
CDR3 DNA: TGCGCCAGCAGGGCGGGACTTTTTATTACAGATACGCAGTATTTT

D gene: TRBD1
V gene: TRBV5-6
J gene: TRBJ1-1
clone size: -
CDR3 protein: CASSFVGQGNTEAFF
CDR3 DNA: TGTGCCAGCAGCTTCGTGGGACAGGGAAACACTGAAGCTTTCTTT

D gene: -
V gene: TRBV7-2
J gene: TRBJ2-7
clone size: once
CDR3 protein: CASSWTDSYEQYF
CDR3 DNA: TGTGCCAGCAGTTGGACGGATTCCTACGAGCAGTACTTC

D gene: -
V gene: TRBV5-1
J gene: TRBJ2-1
clone size: many
CDR3 protein: CASSFSGDEQFF
CDR3 DNA: TGCGCCAGCAGCTTCTCAGGGGATGAGCAGTTCTTC

D gene: -
V gene: TRBV5-4
J gene: TRBJ2-4
clone size: -
CDR3 protein: CASSTPRGMGQNIQYF
CDR3 DNA: TGTGCCAGCAGCACACCGCGGGGAATGGGGCAAAACATTCAGTACTTC

D gene: -
V gene: TRBV20-1
J gene: TRBJ1-2
clone size: -
CDR3 protein: CSANAQWTVGTLYGYTF
CDR3 DNA: TGCAGTGCTAACGCGCAGTGGACCGTAGGGACTCTCTATGGCTACACCTTC

D gene: TRBD1
V gene: TRBV4-1
J gene: TRBJ2-6
clone size: -
CDR3 protein: CASGQQGAAFRSSGANVLTF
CDR3 DNA: TGCGCCAGCGGCCAACAGGGGGCCGCATTTCGGTCCTCTGGGGCCAACGTCCTGACTTTC

D gene: -
V gene: TRBV5-6
J gene: TRBJ2-7
clone size: many
CDR3 protein: CASSFYSPPEQYF
CDR3 DNA: TGTGCCAGCAGCTTTTATAGTCCTCCCGAGCAGTACTTC

D gene: -
V gene: TRBV4-3
J gene: TRBJ2-2
clone size: many
CDR3 protein: CASSFASLTGELFF
CDR3 DNA: TGCGCCAGCAGCTTCGCTAGTCTCACCGGGGAGCTGTTTTTT

D gene: -
V gene: TRBV6-2/TRBV6-3
J gene: TRBJ2-5
clone size: -
CDR3 protein: CASSWTIKETQYF
CDR3 DNA: TGTGCCAGCAGTTGGACTATCAAAGAGACCCAGTACTTC

D gene: -
V gene: TRBV4-1
J gene: TRBJ2-3
clone size: -
CDR3 protein: CASSQLLTTDTQYF
CDR3 DNA: TGCGCCAGCAGCCAATTGCTAACCACAGATACGCAGTATTTT

D gene: -
V gene: TRBV11-2
J gene: TRBJ2-2
clone size: many
CDR3 protein: CASSLRAGLTGELFF
CDR3 DNA: TGTGCCAGCAGCCTCCGGGCGGGGCTAACCGGGGAGCTGTTTTTT

D gene: TRBD2
V gene: TRBV6-1
J gene: TRBJ2-3
clone size: many
CDR3 protein: CASRLAGSPTDTQYF
CDR3 DNA: TGTGCCAGCAGACTAGCGGGATCCCCCACAGATACGCAGTATTTT

D gene: -
V gene: TRBV3-1
J gene: TRBJ2-7
clone size: -
CDR3 protein: CACSLTTGPNYEQYF
CDR3 DNA: TGTGCCTGCAGCCTGACAACAGGGCCGAATTACGAGCAGTACTTC

D gene: -
V gene: TRBV24-1
J gene: TRBJ2-3
clone size: few
CDR3 protein: CATSDHRDSTDTQYF
CDR3 DNA: TGTGCCACCAGTGATCACCGGGACAGCACAGATACGCAGTATTTT

D gene: -
V gene: TRBV27
J gene: TRBJ2-3
clone size: few
CDR3 protein: CASSFYQPSTDTQYF
CDR3 DNA: TGTGCCAGCAGTTTTTATCAGCCTTCCACAGATACGCAGTATTTT

D gene: -
V gene: TRBV7-2
J gene: TRBJ2-1
clone size: -
CDR3 protein: CASSLALTSYNEQFF
CDR3 DNA: TGTGCCAGCAGCTTAGCACTGACTAGCTACAATGAGCAGTTCTTC

D gene: -
V gene: TRBV30
J gene: TRBJ2-7
clone size: -
CDR3 protein: CAWRKGMNSYEQYF
CDR3 DNA: TGTGCCTGGAGGAAGGGAATGAACTCCTACGAGCAGTACTTC

D gene: TRBD2
V gene: TRBV4-3
J gene: TRBJ2-1
clone size: -
CDR3 protein: CASSQQAGVSYNEQFF
CDR3 DNA: TGCGCCAGCAGCCAACAAGCGGGAGTTAGCTACAATGAGCAGTTCTTC

D gene: TRBD2
V gene: TRBV20-1
J gene: TRBJ2-3
clone size: few
CDR3 protein: CSASSGLVKDTQYF
CDR3 DNA: TGCAGTGCTAGTTCCGGACTAGTCAAAGATACGCAGTATTTT